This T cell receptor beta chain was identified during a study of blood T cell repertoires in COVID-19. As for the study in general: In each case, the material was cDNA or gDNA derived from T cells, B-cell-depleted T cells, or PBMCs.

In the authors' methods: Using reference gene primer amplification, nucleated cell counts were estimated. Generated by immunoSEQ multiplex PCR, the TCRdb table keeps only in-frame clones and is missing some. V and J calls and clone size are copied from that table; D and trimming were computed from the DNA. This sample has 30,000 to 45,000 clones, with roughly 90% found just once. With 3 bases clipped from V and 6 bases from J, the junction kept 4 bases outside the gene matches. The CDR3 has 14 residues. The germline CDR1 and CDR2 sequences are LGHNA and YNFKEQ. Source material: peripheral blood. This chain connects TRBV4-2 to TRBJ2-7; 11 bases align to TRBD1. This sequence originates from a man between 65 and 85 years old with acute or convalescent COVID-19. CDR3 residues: CASSQGDRGSEQYF. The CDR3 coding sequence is TGTGCCAGCAGCCAGGGGGACAGGGGGAGCGAGCAGTACTTC.